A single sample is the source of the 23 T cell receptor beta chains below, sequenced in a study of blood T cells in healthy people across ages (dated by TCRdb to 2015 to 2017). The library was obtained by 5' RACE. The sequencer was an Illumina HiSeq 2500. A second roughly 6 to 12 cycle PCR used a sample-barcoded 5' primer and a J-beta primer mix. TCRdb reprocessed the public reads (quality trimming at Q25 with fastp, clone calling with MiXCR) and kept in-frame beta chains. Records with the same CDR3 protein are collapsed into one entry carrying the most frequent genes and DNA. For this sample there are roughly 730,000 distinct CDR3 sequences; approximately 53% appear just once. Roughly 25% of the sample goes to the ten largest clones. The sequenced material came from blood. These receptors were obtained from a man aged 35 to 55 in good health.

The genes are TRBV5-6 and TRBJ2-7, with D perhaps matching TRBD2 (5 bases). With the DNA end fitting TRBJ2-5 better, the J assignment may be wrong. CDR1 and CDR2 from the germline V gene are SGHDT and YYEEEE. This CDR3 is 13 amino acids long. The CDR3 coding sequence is TGTGCCAGCAGCGTGATAAGAGGGGAGACCCAGTACTTC. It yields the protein CASSVIRGETQYF.

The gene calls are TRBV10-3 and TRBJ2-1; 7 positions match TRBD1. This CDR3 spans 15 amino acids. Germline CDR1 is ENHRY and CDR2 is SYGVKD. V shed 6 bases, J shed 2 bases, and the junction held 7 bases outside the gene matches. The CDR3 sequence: CAIRTGTDAYNEQFF. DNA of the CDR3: TGTGCCATCAGAACCGGGACAGACGCCTACAATGAGCAGTTCTTC.

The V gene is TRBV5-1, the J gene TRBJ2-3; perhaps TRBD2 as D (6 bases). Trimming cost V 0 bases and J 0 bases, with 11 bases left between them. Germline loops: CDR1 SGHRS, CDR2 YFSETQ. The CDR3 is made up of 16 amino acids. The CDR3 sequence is CASSLEGGDSTDTQYF. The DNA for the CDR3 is TGCGCCAGCAGCTTGGAAGGCGGGGACAGCACAGATACGCAGTATTTT.

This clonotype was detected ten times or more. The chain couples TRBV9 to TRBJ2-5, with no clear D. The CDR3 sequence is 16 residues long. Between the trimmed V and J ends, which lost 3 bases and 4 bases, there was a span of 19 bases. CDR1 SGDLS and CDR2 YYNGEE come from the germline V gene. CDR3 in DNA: TGTGCCAGCAGCGGCTCCTCGGGCCCTTTAGGAGAGACCCAGTACTTC. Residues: CASSGSSGPLGETQYF.

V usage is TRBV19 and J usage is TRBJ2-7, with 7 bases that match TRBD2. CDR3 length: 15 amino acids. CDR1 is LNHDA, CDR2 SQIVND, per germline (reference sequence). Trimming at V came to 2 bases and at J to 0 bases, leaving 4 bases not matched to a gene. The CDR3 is CASSIPSGSSYEQYF. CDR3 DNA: TGTGCCAGTAGTATACCTAGCGGTAGCTCCTACGAGCAGTACTTC. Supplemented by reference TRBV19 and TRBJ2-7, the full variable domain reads DGGITQSPKYLFRKEGQNVTLSCEQNLNHDAMYWYRQDPGQGLRLIYYSQIVNDFQKGDIAEGYSVSREKKESFPLTVTSAQKNPTAFYLCASSIPSGSSYEQYFGPGTRLTVT.

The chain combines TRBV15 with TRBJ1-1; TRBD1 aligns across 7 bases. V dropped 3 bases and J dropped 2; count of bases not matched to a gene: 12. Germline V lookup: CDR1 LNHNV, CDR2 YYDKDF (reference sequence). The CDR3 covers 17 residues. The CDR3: CATSSPQGGDSNTEAFF. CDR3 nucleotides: TGTGCCACCAGCAGTCCCCAGGGGGGGGACAGCAACACTGAAGCTTTCTTT.

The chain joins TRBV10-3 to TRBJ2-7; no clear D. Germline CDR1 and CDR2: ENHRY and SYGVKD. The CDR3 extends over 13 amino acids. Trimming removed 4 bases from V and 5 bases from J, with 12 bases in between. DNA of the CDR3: TGTGCCATCAGTGGAGGACCAAGCGACGAGCAGTACTTC. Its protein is CAISGGPSDEQYF.

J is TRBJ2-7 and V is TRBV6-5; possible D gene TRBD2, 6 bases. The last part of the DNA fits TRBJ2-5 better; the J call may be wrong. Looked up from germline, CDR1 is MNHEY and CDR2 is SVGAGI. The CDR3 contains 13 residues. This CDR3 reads CASSDRGYETQYF. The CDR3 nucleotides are TGTGCCAGCAGTGACCGGGGGTACGAGACCCAGTACTTC.

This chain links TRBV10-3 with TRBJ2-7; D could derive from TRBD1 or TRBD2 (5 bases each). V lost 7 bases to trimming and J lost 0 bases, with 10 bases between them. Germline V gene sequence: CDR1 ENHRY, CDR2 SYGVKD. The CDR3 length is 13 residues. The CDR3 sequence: CAITGDDSYEQYF. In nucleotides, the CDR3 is TGTGCCATCACCGGGGACGACTCCTACGAGCAGTACTTC.

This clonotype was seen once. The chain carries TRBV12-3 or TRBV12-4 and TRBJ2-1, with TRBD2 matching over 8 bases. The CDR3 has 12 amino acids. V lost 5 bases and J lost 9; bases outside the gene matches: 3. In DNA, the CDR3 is TGTGCCAGCAGTAGCGGGAGTGCTGAGCAGTTCTTC. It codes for CASSSGSAEQFF.

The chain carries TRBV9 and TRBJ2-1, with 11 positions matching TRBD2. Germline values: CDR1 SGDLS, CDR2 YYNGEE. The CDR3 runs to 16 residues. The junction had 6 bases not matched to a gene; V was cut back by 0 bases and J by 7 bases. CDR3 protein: CASSVDHSGGVNEQFF. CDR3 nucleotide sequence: TGTGCCAGCAGCGTAGATCATAGCGGGGGGGTTAATGAGCAGTTCTTC. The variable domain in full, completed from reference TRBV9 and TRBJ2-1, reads DSGVTQTPKHLITATGQRVTLRCSPRSGDLSVYWYQQSLDQGLQFLIQYYNGEERAKGNILERFSAQQFPDLHSELNLSSLELGDSALYFCASSVDHSGGVNEQFFGPGTRLTVL.

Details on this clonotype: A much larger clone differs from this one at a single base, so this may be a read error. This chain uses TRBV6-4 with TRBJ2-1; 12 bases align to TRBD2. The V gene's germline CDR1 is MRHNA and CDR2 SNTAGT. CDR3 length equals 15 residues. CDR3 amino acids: CASSDTSGGSGERFF. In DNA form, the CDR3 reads TGTGCCAGCAGTGACACTAGCGGGGGGTCTGGGGAGCGGTTCTTC.

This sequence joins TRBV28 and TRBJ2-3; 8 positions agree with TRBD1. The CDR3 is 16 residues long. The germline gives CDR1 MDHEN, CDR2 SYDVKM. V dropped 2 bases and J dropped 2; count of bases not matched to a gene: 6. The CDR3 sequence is CASSLLQGANTDTQYF. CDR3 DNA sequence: TGTGCCAGCAGTTTACTCCAGGGGGCGAACACAGATACGCAGTATTTT.

Here the CDR3 DNA reads TGCAGCGGTCGGACAGGGGGTACCGGGGAGCTGTTTTTT. This sequence encodes CSGRTGGTGELFF. The V call is TRBV29-1, the J call TRBJ2-2, with TRBD1 matching over 10 bases. Germline V gene lookup returns CDR1 SQVTM and CDR2 ANQGSEA. The CDR3 spans 13 residues. Losses at the gene ends were 7 bases for V and 5 bases for J; bases not matched to a gene: 4.

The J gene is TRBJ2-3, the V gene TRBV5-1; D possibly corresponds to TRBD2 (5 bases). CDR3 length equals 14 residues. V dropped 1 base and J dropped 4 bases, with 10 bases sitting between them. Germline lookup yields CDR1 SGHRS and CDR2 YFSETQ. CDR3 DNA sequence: TGCGCCAGCAGCTTGCAGGACTCCGCAGATACGCAGTATTTT. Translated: CASSLQDSADTQYF.

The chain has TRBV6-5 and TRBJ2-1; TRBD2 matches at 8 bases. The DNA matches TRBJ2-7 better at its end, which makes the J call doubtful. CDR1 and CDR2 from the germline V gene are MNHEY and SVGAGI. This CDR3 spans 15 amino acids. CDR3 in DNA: TGTGCCAGCCTATCTGCGGGGGGATCCTACAATGAGCAGTACTTC. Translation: CASLSAGGSYNEQYF.

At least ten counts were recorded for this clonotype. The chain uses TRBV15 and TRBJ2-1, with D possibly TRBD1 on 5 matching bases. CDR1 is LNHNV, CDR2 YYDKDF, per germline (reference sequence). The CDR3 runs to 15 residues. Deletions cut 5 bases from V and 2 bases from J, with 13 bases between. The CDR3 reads CATSEDTQTYNEQFF. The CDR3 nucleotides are TGTGCCACCAGCGAGGACACACAAACCTACAATGAGCAGTTCTTC.

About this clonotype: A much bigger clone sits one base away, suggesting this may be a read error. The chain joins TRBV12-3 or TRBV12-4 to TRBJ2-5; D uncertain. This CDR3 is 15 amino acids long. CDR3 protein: CTSSSGRIDEETQYF. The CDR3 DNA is TGTACCAGCAGTTCCGGCCGTATAGACGAAGAGACCCAGTACTTC.

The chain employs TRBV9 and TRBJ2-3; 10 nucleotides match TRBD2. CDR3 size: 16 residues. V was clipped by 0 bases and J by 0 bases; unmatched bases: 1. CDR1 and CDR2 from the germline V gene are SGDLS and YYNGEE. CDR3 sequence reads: CASSVDSGGSTDTQYF. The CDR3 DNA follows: TGTGCCAGCAGCGTAGATAGCGGGGGGAGCACAGATACGCAGTATTTT.

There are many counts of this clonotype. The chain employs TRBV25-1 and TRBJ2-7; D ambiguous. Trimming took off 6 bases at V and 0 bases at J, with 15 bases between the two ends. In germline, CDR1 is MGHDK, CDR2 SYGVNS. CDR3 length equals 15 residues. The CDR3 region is CASSQGRISSYEQYF. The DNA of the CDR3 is TGTGCCAGCAGCCAAGGACGCATAAGCTCCTACGAGCAGTACTTC.

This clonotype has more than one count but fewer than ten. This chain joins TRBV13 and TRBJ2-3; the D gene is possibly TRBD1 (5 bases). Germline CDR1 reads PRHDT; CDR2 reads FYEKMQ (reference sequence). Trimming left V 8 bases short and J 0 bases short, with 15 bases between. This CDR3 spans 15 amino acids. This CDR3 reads CASERLGASTDTQYF. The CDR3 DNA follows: TGTGCCAGCGAAAGGCTAGGGGCTAGCACAGATACGCAGTATTTT.

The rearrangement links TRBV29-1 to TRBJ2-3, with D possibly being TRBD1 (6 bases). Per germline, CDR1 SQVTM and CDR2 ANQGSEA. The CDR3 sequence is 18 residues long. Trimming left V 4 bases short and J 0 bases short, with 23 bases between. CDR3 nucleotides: TGCAGCGTTGGGCCTCCGTCATGGGCAGGGGATAGCACAGATACGCAGTATTTT. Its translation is CSVGPPSWAGDSTDTQYF.

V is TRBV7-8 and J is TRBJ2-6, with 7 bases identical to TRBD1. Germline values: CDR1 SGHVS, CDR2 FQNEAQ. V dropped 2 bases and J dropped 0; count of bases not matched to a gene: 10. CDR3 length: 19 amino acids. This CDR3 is CASSLFSGTASSGANVLTF. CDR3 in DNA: TGTGCCAGCAGCTTATTTTCAGGGACAGCAAGCTCTGGGGCCAACGTCCTGACTTTC.